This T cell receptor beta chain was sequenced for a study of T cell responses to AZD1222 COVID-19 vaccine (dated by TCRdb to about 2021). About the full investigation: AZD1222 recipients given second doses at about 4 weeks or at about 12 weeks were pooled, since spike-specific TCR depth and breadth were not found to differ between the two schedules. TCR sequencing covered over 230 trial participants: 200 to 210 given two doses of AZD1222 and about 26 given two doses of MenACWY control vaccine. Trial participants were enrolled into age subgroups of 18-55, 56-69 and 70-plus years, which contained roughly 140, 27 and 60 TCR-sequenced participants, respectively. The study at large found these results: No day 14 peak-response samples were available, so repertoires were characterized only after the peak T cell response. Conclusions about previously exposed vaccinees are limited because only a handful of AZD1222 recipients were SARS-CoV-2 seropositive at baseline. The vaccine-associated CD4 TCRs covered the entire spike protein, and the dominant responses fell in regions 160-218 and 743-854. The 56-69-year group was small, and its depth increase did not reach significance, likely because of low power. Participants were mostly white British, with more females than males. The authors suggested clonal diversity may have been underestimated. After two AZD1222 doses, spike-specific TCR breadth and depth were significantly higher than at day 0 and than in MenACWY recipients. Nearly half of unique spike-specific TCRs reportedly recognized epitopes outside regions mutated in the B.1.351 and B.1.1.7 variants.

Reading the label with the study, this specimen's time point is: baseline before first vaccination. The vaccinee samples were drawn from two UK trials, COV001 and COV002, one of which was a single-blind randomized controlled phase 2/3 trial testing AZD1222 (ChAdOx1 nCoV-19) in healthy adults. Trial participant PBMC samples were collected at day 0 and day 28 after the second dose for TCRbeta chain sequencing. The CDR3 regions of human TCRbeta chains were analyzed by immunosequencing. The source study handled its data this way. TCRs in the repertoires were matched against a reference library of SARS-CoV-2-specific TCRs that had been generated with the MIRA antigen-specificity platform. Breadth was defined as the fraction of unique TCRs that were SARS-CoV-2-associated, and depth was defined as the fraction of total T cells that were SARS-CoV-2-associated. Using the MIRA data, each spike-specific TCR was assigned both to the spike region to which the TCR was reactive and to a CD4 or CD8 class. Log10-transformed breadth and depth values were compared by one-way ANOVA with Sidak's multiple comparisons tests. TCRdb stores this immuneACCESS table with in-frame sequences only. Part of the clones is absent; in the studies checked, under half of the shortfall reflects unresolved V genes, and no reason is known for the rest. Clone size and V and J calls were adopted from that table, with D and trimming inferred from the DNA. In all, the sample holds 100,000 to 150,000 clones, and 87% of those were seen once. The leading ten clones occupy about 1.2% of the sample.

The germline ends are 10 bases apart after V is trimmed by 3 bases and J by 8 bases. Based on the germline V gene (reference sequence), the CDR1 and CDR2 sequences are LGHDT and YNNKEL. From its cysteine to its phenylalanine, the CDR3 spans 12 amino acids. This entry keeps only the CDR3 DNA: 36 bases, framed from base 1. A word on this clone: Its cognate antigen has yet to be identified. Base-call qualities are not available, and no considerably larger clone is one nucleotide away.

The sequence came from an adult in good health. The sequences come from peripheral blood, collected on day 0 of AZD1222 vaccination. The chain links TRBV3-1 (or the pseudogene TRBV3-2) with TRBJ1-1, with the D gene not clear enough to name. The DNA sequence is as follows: TGTGCCAGCAGCCACCGAACAAGGGAAGCTTTCTTT. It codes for CASSHRTREAFF.